These 4 T cell receptor beta chains came from one sample sequenced in a study of cytomegalovirus exposure and HLA in healthy donors. The PCR used 60 Vbeta and 13 Jbeta primers. Repertoires were generated with immunoSEQ multiplex PCR, while TCRdb's copy carries only in-frame clones and drops some. The repertoire holds roughly 180,000 clones, over 80% seen once, with approximately 1.3% in the top ten. The material sequenced was PBMCs. Every receptor here comes from a girl aged 5-17 years in good health and CMV-seropositive.

This clone appeared once. The chain carries TRBV11-2 and TRBJ2-1; 10 positions agree with TRBD2. CDR1 is SGHAT, CDR2 FQNNGV, per germline. The CDR3 has 16 residues. The V segment lost 4 bases and the J segment 7 bases; nucleotides outside the gene matches: 10. Here the CDR3 reads CASSSRKSGRDNEQFF. CDR3 DNA: TGTGCCAGCAGCTCCAGGAAAAGCGGGAGGGATAATGAGCAGTTCTTC. The whole variable domain, filled in from reference TRBV11-2 and TRBJ2-1, reads EAGVAQSPRYKIIEKRQSVAFWCNPISGHATLYWYQQILGQGPKLLIQFQNNGVVDDSQLPKDRFSAERLKGVDSTLKIQPAKLEDSAVYLCASSSRKSGRDNEQFFGPGTRLTVL.

This chain connects TRBV18 to TRBJ1-5; D gene uncertain. This CDR3 is 15 amino acids long. Trimming took off 4 bases at V and 8 bases at J, with 18 bases between the two ends. Per germline, CDR1 KGHSH and CDR2 LQKENI. The DNA for the CDR3 is TGTGCCAGCTCACGATCCGAGACACGAAAGGAGCCCCAGCATTTT. Protein: CASSRSETRKEPQHF.

The chain employs TRBV7-2 and TRBJ2-7; 7 bases fit TRBD2. The ends lost 3 bases at V and 0 bases at J; junction bases unmatched: 2. The germline CDR1 and CDR2 sequences are SGHTA and FQGNSA. The CDR3 runs to 14 residues. The CDR3 region has the DNA TGTGCCAGCAGCTTCCGCGGGGGCTCCTACGAGCAGTACTTC. This translates into CASSFRGGSYEQYF. The full variable domain, its missing parts supplied by reference TRBV7-2 and TRBJ2-7, is GAGVSQSPSNKVTEKGKDVELRCDPISGHTALYWYRQSLGQGLEFLIYFQGNSAPDKSGLPSDRFSAERTGGSVSTLTIQRTQQEDSAVYLCASSFRGGSYEQYFGPGTRLTVT.

The gene calls are TRBV19 and TRBJ2-3, with 8 bases that match TRBD1. Trimming took 8 bases from V and 0 from J; bases not matched to a gene: 4. This CDR3 has 14 residues. The germline gives CDR1 LNHDA, CDR2 SQIVND (reference sequence). CDR3 residues: CASWTGPSTDTQYF. The CDR3, as DNA: TGTGCCAGTTGGACAGGGCCTAGCACAGATACGCAGTATTTT.